These 26 T cell receptor beta chains share one sample of origin, sequenced in a study of shared clonotypes between healthy human individuals. Method: immunoSEQ multiplex PCR; TCRdb's copy keeps in-frame clones and lacks some. The repertoire holds over 1.4 million clones, roughly 96% seen once, with roughly 1.2% in the top ten. Sample: naive CD4+ T cells sorted from blood. Sample subset: CD45RA+ positively selected. These receptors originate from a young man in good health.

CDR3 bases: TGTGCAACGAAACAGGGGGTCGAGCAGTACTTC. It yields the protein CATKQGVEQYF. The V call is TRBV7-9, the J call TRBJ2-7; TRBD1 aligns across 8 bases. The CDR3 is made up of 11 amino acids. Per the germline V gene, CDR1 is SEHNR and CDR2 is FQNEAQ (reference sequence).

This chain connects TRBV9 to TRBJ1-1; 7 positions match TRBD1. CDR3 length: 16 residues. CDR1 is SGDLS and CDR2 is YYNGEE in the germline V gene. The ends lost 3 bases at V and 5 bases at J; junction bases unmatched: 13. The CDR3 loop reads CASSARLTGDRTEAFF. In DNA, the CDR3 is TGTGCCAGCAGCGCCCGCCTAACAGGGGATAGGACTGAAGCTTTCTTT.

The gene calls are TRBV7-2 and TRBJ2-1; 9 nucleotides align to TRBD2. The junction had 1 base not matched to a gene; V was cut back by 0 bases and J by 4 bases. The CDR3 has 15 amino acids. Germline V gene data show CDR1 as SGHTA and CDR2 as FQGNSA. CDR3 amino acids: CASSLASGGYNEQFF. The DNA of the CDR3 is TGTGCCAGCAGCTTAGCTAGCGGGGGTTACAATGAGCAGTTCTTC.

This chain connects TRBV30 to TRBJ1-4; D is unclear. Trimming removed 3 bases from V and 0 bases from J, with 11 bases in between. The CDR3 sequence is 15 residues long. Per germline, CDR1 GTSNPN and CDR2 SVGIG (reference sequence). The CDR3 DNA is TGTGCCTGGAGCCCCTTCATTTCAACTAATGAAAAACTGTTTTTT. The encoded protein is CAWSPFISTNEKLFF.

This clone has just one count. V gene TRBV5-1 combines with J gene TRBJ2-5; D is ambiguous. Germline CDR1 SGHRS, CDR2 YFSETQ. Trimming took 0 bases from V and 3 from J, leaving 9 bases between them. The CDR3 has 14 amino acids. The CDR3 region has the DNA TGCGCCAGCAGCTTGGGTCTGATCAAAGAGACCCAGTACTTC. Its translation is CASSLGLIKETQYF.

V is TRBV5-1 and J is TRBJ2-5, with D possibly TRBD2 on 7 matching bases. CDR1 SGHRS and CDR2 YFSETQ come from the germline V gene. Trimming shortened V by 3 bases and J by 5 bases, and 11 bases separated the two germline ends. The CDR3 totals 13 residues. This CDR3 reads CASSWEGGETQYF. CDR3 sequence (DNA): TGCGCCAGCAGCTGGGAGGGGGGCGAGACCCAGTACTTC.

The chain has TRBV28 and TRBJ2-1; TRBD2 aligns across 12 bases. Losses at the gene ends were 6 bases for V and 5 bases for J; bases not matched to a gene: 2. CDR3 length: 14 amino acids. Germline CDR1 reads MDHEN; CDR2 reads SYDVKM. The CDR3 sequence: CASRPSGRDNEQFF. The CDR3 bases are TGTGCCAGCAGGCCTAGCGGGAGGGACAATGAGCAGTTCTTC.

Comment on this clone: This sample also contains other DNA sequences that code for the same CDR3. J is TRBJ2-2 and V is TRBV15, with D unresolved. The CDR3 length is 14 residues. Germline lookup yields CDR1 LNHNV and CDR2 YYDKDF (reference sequence). Between the trimmed V and J ends, which lost 0 bases and 4 bases, there was a span of 6 bases. DNA for the CDR3: TGTGCCACCAGCAGAGACCTCAGCACCGGGGAGCTGTTTTTT. Translation gives CATSRDLSTGELFF.

The rearrangement joins TRBV5-1 to TRBJ2-3; TRBD2 might be the D (6 bases). This CDR3 is 14 amino acids long. Germline values: CDR1 SGHRS, CDR2 YFSETQ. V was trimmed by 4 bases and J by 6 bases, leaving 15 bases between them. CDR3 sequence reads: CASSGGLIRDTQYF. The CDR3 DNA reads TGCGCCAGCAGCGGGGGACTTATTAGGGATACGCAGTATTTT.

The chain is built from TRBV6-5 and TRBJ2-3, with 8 bases that match TRBD2. V lost 1 base, J lost 0 bases, and 3 bases stayed unmatched. The CDR3 contains 16 residues. Germline CDR1 reads MNHEY; CDR2 reads SVGAGI. CDR3: CASSYFSGASTDTQYF. CDR3 sequence (DNA): TGTGCCAGCAGTTACTTTAGCGGGGCTAGCACAGATACGCAGTATTTT.

With regard to this clone: Other nucleotide sequences from this sample produce the same CDR3. The chain combines TRBV27 with TRBJ1-5; TRBD1 aligns across 7 bases. The CDR3 has 14 residues. V lost 4 bases to trimming and J lost 6 bases; unmatched junction nucleotides: 6. Germline CDR1 and CDR2: MNHEY and SMNVEV (reference sequence). The DNA of the CDR3 is TGTGCCAGCAGTTCAAGACAGGGACGTCAGCCCCAGCATTTT. Translated: CASSSRQGRQPQHF.

The chain has TRBV7-9 and TRBJ1-2, with D unresolved. V was cut by 0 bases and J by 7 bases, with 9 bases left in between. There are 13 residues in the CDR3. Per germline, CDR1 SEHNR and CDR2 FQNEAQ (reference sequence). As DNA, the CDR3 is TGTGCCAGCAGCTTAGCGAGGAATGCTGGCTACACCTTC. It encodes CASSLARNAGYTF.

This clone was counted a single time. The V call is TRBV29-1, the J call TRBJ2-5; D is possibly TRBD1 or TRBD2 (5 bases each). The length of the CDR3 is 14 residues. Trimming removed 5 bases from V and 2 bases from J, with 15 bases in between. CDR1 and CDR2 from the germline V gene are SQVTM and ANQGSEA. The CDR3 coding sequence is TGCAGCGTTCACGGGGCCCTCCGACAAGAGACCCAGTACTTC. It translates to CSVHGALRQETQYF.

V gene TRBV6-6 combines with J gene TRBJ2-1, with 9 bases fitting TRBD2. Germline CDR1 reads MNHNY; CDR2 reads SVGAGI (reference sequence). CDR3 size: 14 residues. V lost 10 bases, J lost 4 bases, and 8 bases stayed unmatched. CDR3 nucleotides: TGTGCCACCCTTCTAGCGGGAAATTACAATGAGCAGTTCTTC. It specifies CATLLAGNYNEQFF.

V is TRBV28 and J is TRBJ2-7; TRBD1 is a possible D gene (6 bases). Looked up from germline, CDR1 is MDHEN and CDR2 is SYDVKM. This CDR3 is 13 amino acids long. V gave up 6 bases and J gave up 2 bases, with 11 bases separating them. As DNA, the CDR3 is TGTGCCAGCAGGACAGGACTTCCCTACGAGCAGTACTTC. Translating gives CASRTGLPYEQYF.

As regards this clone: This same CDR3 is encoded by further DNA sequences in the sample. V and J are TRBV18 and TRBJ2-7, with 10 bases lining up with TRBD2. This CDR3 contains 15 residues. Trimming removed 2 bases from V and 0 bases from J; junction bases left unmatched: 1. Germline V lookup: CDR1 KGHSH, CDR2 LQKENI. CDR3 residues: CASSPSSGGSYEQYF. CDR3 bases: TGTGCCAGCTCACCATCTAGCGGGGGCTCCTACGAGCAGTACTTC.

The chain joins TRBV18 to TRBJ2-3; 10 positions agree with TRBD2. Germline loops: CDR1 KGHSH, CDR2 LQKENI. The CDR3 is made up of 15 amino acids. V lost 3 bases, J lost 5 bases, and 5 bases stayed unmatched. CDR3 DNA: TGTGCCAGCTCACCGAGAAGACTAGCGGGAGATACGCAGTATTTT. This encodes CASSPRRLAGDTQYF.

This chain connects TRBV7-9 to TRBJ2-2; TRBD2 aligns across 8 bases. V shed 3 bases, J shed 6 bases, and the junction held 12 bases outside the gene matches. CDR3 length equals 17 residues. CDR1 and CDR2 from the germline V gene are SEHNR and FQNEAQ (reference sequence). CDR3 loop: CASSFSPGGGLAGELFF. The CDR3 nucleotides are TGTGCCAGCAGCTTCTCTCCCGGGGGGGGCCTCGCCGGGGAGCTGTTTTTT.

The chain couples TRBV4-3 to TRBJ1-4; 8 positions agree with TRBD1. CDR3 size: 16 residues. J gave up 2 bases and V 0 bases, and 2 bases lay outside the gene matches. The germline V gene encodes CDR1 LGHNA and CDR2 YSLEER. The CDR3 DNA sequence: TGCGCCAGCAGCCAAGACCGACAGGGGACTAATGAAAAACTGTTTTTT. It encodes CASSQDRQGTNEKLFF.

The chain couples TRBV7-6 to TRBJ1-2; D is unresolved. With 6 bases removed from V and 4 bases from J, the gap between germline ends came to 9 bases. This CDR3 has 12 residues. Germline V gene data show CDR1 as SGHVS and CDR2 as FNYEAQ. CDR3 in DNA: TGTGCCAGCAGTCAATTAGGCTATGGCTACACCTTC. Amino acid sequence: CASSQLGYGYTF.

V usage is TRBV28 and J usage is TRBJ2-7; D is uncertain. Per the germline V gene, CDR1 is MDHEN and CDR2 is SYDVKM. Trimming stripped 3 bases from V and 6 bases from J, with 9 bases between. The CDR3 spans 12 residues. CDR3 in DNA: TGTGCCAGCAGTTTTGGGGTACGCGAGCAGTACTTC. It is translated as CASSFGVREQYF.

This chain connects TRBV18 to TRBJ2-3, with 10 bases identical to TRBD2. CDR1 KGHSH and CDR2 LQKENI come from the germline V gene. V lost 3 bases and J lost 2; bases outside the gene matches: 5. The CDR3 sequence is 16 residues long. This CDR3 reads CASSPLSGRATDTQYF. CDR3 sequence (DNA): TGTGCCAGCTCACCCCTAAGCGGGAGGGCCACAGATACGCAGTATTTT. Based on the CDR3 plus reference TRBV18 and TRBJ2-3, the full variable domain is NAGVMQNPRHLVRRRGQEARLRCSPMKGHSHVYWYRQLPEEGLKFMVYLQKENIIDESGMPKERFSAEFPKEGPSILRIQQVVRGDSAAYFCASSPLSGRATDTQYFGPGTRLTVL.

This clone was detected only once. The genes are TRBV5-6 and TRBJ2-7; D gene unclear. The CDR3 totals 13 residues. From germline, CDR1 is SGHDT and CDR2 YYEEEE. The V gene lost 0 bases and the J gene lost 2 bases, with 6 bases spanning the gap. CDR3 in amino acids: CASSLAVTYEQYF. Here the CDR3 DNA reads TGTGCCAGCAGCTTGGCAGTAACCTACGAGCAGTACTTC.

The chain employs TRBV28 and TRBJ2-3, with D unclear. V gave up 6 bases and J gave up 2 bases, with 9 bases separating them. This CDR3 comprises 13 residues. Germline-derived CDR1 and CDR2 are MDHEN and SYDVKM. The CDR3 sequence: CASRWVLTDTQYF. CDR3 nucleotide sequence: TGTGCCAGCAGATGGGTGCTCACAGATACGCAGTATTTT.

This chain connects TRBV5-1 to TRBJ2-1; possibly TRBD1 or TRBD2 for D (6 bases each). Germline assignment: CDR1 SGHRS and CDR2 YFSETQ. The CDR3 length is 14 residues. Trimming took 2 bases from V and 8 from J, leaving 14 bases between them. For the CDR3, the DNA is TGCGCCAGCAGCTTTGGACTACACAGGGATGAGCAGTTCTTC. It yields the protein CASSFGLHRDEQFF.

The chain combines TRBV4-3 with TRBJ2-5, with 8 bases lining up with TRBD1. With 1 base clipped from V and 5 bases from J, the junction kept 6 bases outside the gene matches. Germline V CDR1 and CDR2: LGHNA, YSLEER. The CDR3 consists of 15 residues. This chain's CDR3 is CASSQAGTGRETQYF. In nucleotides, the CDR3 is TGCGCCAGCAGCCAAGCCGGGACAGGCAGGGAGACCCAGTACTTC.